This TCR beta chain was retrieved from a study of cytomegalovirus exposure and HLA in healthy donors. Unrecorded immune exposure was likely among donors, who were nominally healthy when sampled. Of note for this clone: What it binds is not known.

A multiplex PCR was run with 60 Vbeta primers and 13 Jbeta primers. Sequencing used immunoSEQ multiplex PCR; TCRdb keeps in-frame clones, though not all of them. The top ten hold roughly 23% of the sample, which has 50,000 to 65,000 clones, roughly 80% seen once. Study findings and constraints: Later analysis identified a missense DCLRE1C variant that was linked to TCR beta V- and J-gene trimming. In a later analysis, DRB1 alleles had the most associated TCRs; HLA-C alleles the fewest.

CDR3 size: 13 residues. Trimming removed 5 bases from V and 4 bases from J, with 11 bases in between. Germline V gives CDR1 SGHTA, CDR2 FQGNSA. The V call is TRBV7-2, the J call TRBJ1-1, with D tentatively TRBD1 (5 bases). The sequenced sample consisted of PBMCs. The receptor comes from a woman in her forties in good health and CMV-seropositive. CDR3 protein: CASSPLRGTEAFF. CDR3 nucleotide sequence: TGTGCCAGCAGCCCCCTAAGGGGCACTGAAGCTTTCTTT.